This TCR beta chain was captured by sequencing in a study of blood T cells in healthy people across ages. Study results and caveats: More naive CD4+ cells and higher diversity marked long-lived donors relative to aged donors.

A sample-barcoded 5' primer and a J-beta primer mix were used in a second PCR of about 7 to 12 cycles. TCRdb fed the 5' RACE reads into MiXCR, producing one record per CDR3 protein. The table lists 1.8 million or so distinct CDR3 sequences, approximately 40% of them singletons. Germline-derived CDR1 and CDR2 are SGHKS and YYEKEE (reference sequence). The ends were cut back, 0 bases at V and 5 bases at J, with 11 bases in the middle. The length of the CDR3 is 14 residues. This clonotype was observed a handful of times. Its target is not known. Caucasian, healthy and from Russia, the donors were aged between about 6 and 90.

This chain connects TRBV5-5 to TRBJ2-5; D may be TRBD1 or TRBD2 (5 bases each). The sequence came from a human donor in good health. The specimen sequenced was blood. The CDR3 DNA reads TGTGCCAGCAGCTTGGCGAGGGGTTGGGAGACCCAGTACTTC. Amino acids: CASSLARGWETQYF.